The TCR beta chain under discussion was sequenced for a study of T cells in Graves' hyperthyroidism and ophthalmopathy. Study-wide results and limits: Ophthalmopathy was separated from stable hyperthyroidism by a 13 V-J model.

Using RNA transcripts as the source, TCR beta CDR3 regions were amplified. Primed by the HTBI set, a first-round RT-PCR was run on the TCR CDR3. MiXCR, run by TCRdb on the multiplex PCR reads, gives a single entry per CDR3 protein. The table lists 490,000 or so distinct CDR3 sequences, 20% to 25% of them singletons, with under 55% in the top ten. Only a few counts were recorded for this clonotype. Its specificity is not known. The V gene end was trimmed by 0 bases and the J gene end by 9 bases; junction bases not matched to a gene: 6. Looked up from germline, CDR1 is SGHNT and CDR2 is YENEEA. The CDR3 length is 15 residues.

The V and J genes are TRBV11-3 and TRBJ2-1; 9 nucleotides align to TRBD2. This sequence originates from a woman aged 70-85 years with Graves' ophthalmopathy. Sequences were obtained from blood. In DNA form, the CDR3 reads TGTGCCAGCAGCTTAGAGCGCGGCGGGAGGGGTGAGCAGTTCTTC. Protein sequence: CASSLERGGRGEQFF.